Listed here are 24 T cell receptor beta chains from one sample, sequenced in a study of blood T cell repertoires in COVID-19 (TCRdb year 2020). The library came from the immunoSEQ multiplex PCR assay. TCRdb stores this immuneACCESS table with in-frame sequences only. Part of the clones is absent; in the studies checked, under half of the shortfall reflects unresolved V genes, and no reason is known for the rest. The sample table records 100,000 to 150,000 clones; about 85% of these occur just once. 3% to 4% of the sample is in the top ten clones. The sample comprised peripheral blood. These receptors all come from a man in his 60s with acute or convalescent COVID-19.

This clone was seen just once. The chain links TRBV25-1 to TRBJ1-2, with 12 bases fitting TRBD1. J was trimmed by 4 bases and V by 6 bases; bases with no gene match: 3. The CDR3 runs to 14 residues. Germline CDR1 reads MGHDK; CDR2 reads SYGVNS. CDR3 nucleotides: TGTGCCAGCAGCAGGGGACAGGGGGCCTATGGCTACACCTTC. It specifies CASSRGQGAYGYTF.

The rearrangement links TRBV7-9 to TRBJ1-1; no definite D call. The ends were cut back, 0 bases at V and 1 base at J, with 15 bases in the middle. Germline V lookup: CDR1 SEHNR, CDR2 FQNEAQ (reference sequence). This CDR3 contains 17 residues. The chain's CDR3 is CASSLAGIGGPNTEAFF. As DNA, the CDR3 is TGTGCCAGCAGCTTAGCAGGGATAGGAGGCCCGAACACTGAAGCTTTCTTT.

The count of this clone is one. V and J are TRBV6-2 or TRBV6-3 and TRBJ1-1; tentative D call: TRBD1 (5 bases). V was clipped by 2 bases and J by 1 base, with 11 bases between them. CDR3 length: 15 amino acids. Germline CDR1 is MNHEY and CDR2 is SVGEGT. CDR3 amino acids: CASSYRGSENTEAFF. For the CDR3, the DNA is TGTGCCAGCAGTTACAGGGGATCAGAGAACACTGAAGCTTTCTTT.

This clone appeared a few times. The chain links TRBV12-3 or TRBV12-4 to TRBJ2-7; the match to TRBD1 covers 12 bases. The trim removed 8 bases at V and 6 bases at J, leaving 2 bases unmatched. The CDR3 length is 12 residues. The CDR3 reads CASRDRGREQYF. Here the CDR3 DNA reads TGTGCCAGCCGGGACAGGGGGCGCGAGCAGTACTTC.

The genes are TRBV2 and TRBJ2-1; 7 bases line up with TRBD1. Trimming removed 4 bases from V and 9 bases from J; junction bases left unmatched: 9. Germline lookup yields CDR1 SNHLY and CDR2 FYNNEI. This CDR3 has 14 residues. The CDR3 coding sequence is TGTGCCAGCAGTGCAGGGGGAGCTATCATTGAGCAGTTCTTC. Amino acid sequence: CASSAGGAIIEQFF.

The rearrangement links TRBV7-2 to TRBJ2-5; 9 positions match TRBD1. The CDR3 sequence is 14 residues long. V shed 4 bases and J 5 bases; nucleotides not matched to a gene: 5. The germline gives CDR1 SGHTA, CDR2 FQGNSA. The CDR3 coding sequence is TGTGCCAGCAGCTCACAGACAGGGGGGGAGACCCAGTACTTC. It specifies CASSSQTGGETQYF.

This clone is a singleton in its sample. J is TRBJ2-3 and V is TRBV7-9, with 8 bases that match TRBD2. CDR1 is SEHNR and CDR2 is FQNEAQ in the germline V gene (reference sequence). The junction had 11 bases not matched to a gene; V was cut back by 5 bases and J by 1 base. This CDR3 spans 17 amino acids. CDR3 protein: CASSPGGAASRTDTQYF. In nucleotides, the CDR3 is TGTGCCAGCAGCCCGGGGGGGGCAGCCTCTCGCACAGATACGCAGTATTTT.

The genes are TRBV21-1 and TRBJ2-1; the listed D gene, TRBD2, was not tested against the DNA. TRBV21-1 is assigned pseudogene status. The length of the CDR3 is 14 residues. The CDR3: CASRPDFFHNEQFF. In nucleotides, the CDR3 is TGTGCCAGCAGACCCGACTTTTTTCACAATGAGCAGTTCTTC.

V is TRBV6-5 and J is TRBJ2-5; 9 bases agree with TRBD1. CDR1 MNHEY and CDR2 SVGAGI come from the germline V gene. The CDR3 sequence is 16 residues long. Trimming took 1 base from V and 5 from J; bases not matched to a gene: 8. The CDR3 sequence is CASSYFTGGTYETQYF. For the CDR3, the DNA is TGTGCCAGCAGTTACTTCACAGGGGGCACGTACGAGACCCAGTACTTC.

The count of this clone is one. The chain uses TRBV30 and TRBJ2-7; possible D gene TRBD1, 5 bases. The germline V and J ends were trimmed by 0 bases and 5 bases, with 17 bases remaining between them. CDR3 length: 15 residues. The germline V gene has CDR1 GTSNPN and CDR2 SVGIG (reference sequence). CDR3 sequence (DNA): TGTGCCTGGAGTGTCCCGGGCCCCAGGGCTAACGAGCAGTACTTC. Encoded protein: CAWSVPGPRANEQYF.

The chain recombines TRBV9 with TRBJ1-1, with 9 bases fitting TRBD1. The ends lost 0 bases at V and 4 bases at J; junction bases unmatched: 4. The CDR3 covers 15 residues. Germline CDR1 is SGDLS and CDR2 is YYNGEE. The CDR3 nucleotides are TGTGCCAGCAGCGTAGGGGGACAGGGATTCACTGAAGCTTTCTTT. Amino acid sequence: CASSVGGQGFTEAFF.

The rearrangement links TRBV19 to TRBJ2-7; 9 bases fit TRBD1. This CDR3 contains 15 residues. V shed 3 bases, J shed 4 bases, and the junction held 7 bases outside the gene matches. The germline V gene has CDR1 LNHDA and CDR2 SQIVND (reference sequence). CDR3 DNA: TGTGCCAGTAGTATGATAGGGACAGGGTTGTACGAGCAGTACTTC. The encoded protein is CASSMIGTGLYEQYF.

The V and J genes are TRBV18 and TRBJ2-1; 8 nucleotides line up with TRBD1. There are 15 residues in the CDR3. The germline V gene has CDR1 KGHSH and CDR2 LQKENI. With V trimmed by 4 bases and J by 7 bases, 9 bases remained unmatched. This CDR3 reads CASSLGQGPGNEQFF. CDR3 coding DNA: TGTGCCAGCTCACTCGGACAGGGCCCTGGGAATGAGCAGTTCTTC.

The chain couples TRBV13 to TRBJ1-1; D uncertain. Trimming took 5 bases from V and 3 from J, leaving 7 bases between them. This CDR3 is 12 amino acids long. Germline V gene data show CDR1 as PRHDT and CDR2 as FYEKMQ (reference sequence). CDR3 residues: CASSALYTEAFF. The CDR3 nucleotides read TGTGCCAGCAGCGCACTATACACTGAAGCTTTCTTT.

The chain employs TRBV19 and TRBJ2-1; 15 bases are shared with TRBD2. Germline trimming cut 6 bases from V and 4 bases from J; bases unmatched to any gene: 13. CDR1 and CDR2 (germline): LNHDA, SQIVND (reference sequence). The CDR3 extends over 19 amino acids. The DNA of the CDR3 is TGTGCCAGTAGAAGCAACCACGGACTAGCGGGAGGGCGGTACAATGAGCAGTTCTTC. Its protein is CASRSNHGLAGGRYNEQFF.

The gene calls are TRBV4-1 and TRBJ2-3; 14 bases are a match to TRBD2. V gave up 6 bases and J gave up 5 bases; unmatched junction bases: 4. CDR1 and CDR2 (germline): MGHRA, YSYEKL. This CDR3 contains 15 residues. The CDR3 DNA is TGCGCCAGCAGGCGACTAGCGGGAGGGATAGATACGCAGTATTTT. Its translation: CASRRLAGGIDTQYF.

This clone showed up just once. The chain joins TRBV19 to TRBJ2-7; 8 bases map to TRBD1. Trimming at V came to 4 bases and at J to 3 bases, leaving 8 bases not matched to a gene. CDR3 length: 15 amino acids. The V gene's germline CDR1 is LNHDA and CDR2 SQIVND (reference sequence). CDR3 coding DNA: TGTGCCAGTAGTAAACAGGGGGGAGACGGCTACGAGCAGTACTTC. This sequence encodes CASSKQGGDGYEQYF.

The rearrangement uses TRBV5-1 and TRBJ1-1, with D perhaps matching TRBD1 (6 bases). V lost 1 base and J lost 6, with 13 bases in between. This CDR3 contains 14 residues. Germline assignment: CDR1 SGHRS and CDR2 YFSETQ. CDR3 protein: CASSLKPGASEAFF. Written as DNA, the CDR3 is TGCGCCAGCAGCTTGAAGCCAGGGGCATCTGAAGCTTTCTTT.

The V call is TRBV7-9, the J call TRBJ2-5, with 9 bases aligning to TRBD2. The germline V gene encodes CDR1 SEHNR and CDR2 FQNEAQ (reference sequence). V shed 5 bases and J 2 bases; nucleotides not matched to a gene: 12. This CDR3 is 17 amino acids long. This CDR3 is CASSRLAGTGGQETQYF. CDR3 in DNA: TGTGCCAGCAGCCGTCTAGCGGGAACGGGTGGACAAGAGACCCAGTACTTC.

V usage is TRBV6-2 or TRBV6-3 and J usage is TRBJ2-1, with 8 nucleotides matching TRBD1. From germline, CDR1 is MNHEY and CDR2 SVGEGT. V shed 3 bases, J shed 3 bases, and the junction held 10 bases outside the gene matches. The CDR3 contains 17 residues. As DNA, the CDR3 is TGTGCCAGCAGTTATTCTAGAGGGACAGGCCTCTACAATGAGCAGTTCTTC. It specifies CASSYSRGTGLYNEQFF.

This clone was seen once. This chain joins TRBV7-8 and TRBJ2-7, with TRBD1 matching 7 bases. The trim removed 1 base at V and 6 bases at J, leaving 6 bases unmatched. The CDR3 length is 14 residues. CDR1 and CDR2 from the germline V gene are SGHVS and FQNEAQ. CDR3 residues: CASSLGGQPSEQYF. The CDR3 nucleotides read TGTGCCAGCAGCTTAGGGGGACAGCCTTCCGAGCAGTACTTC.

The chain is built from TRBV7-2 and TRBJ1-5; TRBD1 is a possible D gene (6 bases). The V and J ends lost 4 bases and 5 bases respectively, with 12 bases between them. This CDR3 contains 14 residues. Germline CDR1 reads SGHTA; CDR2 reads FQGNSA. This CDR3 reads CASSSRGGDQPQHF. CDR3 in DNA: TGTGCCAGCAGCTCCAGAGGGGGTGATCAGCCCCAGCATTTT.

This clone occurred once. The chain employs TRBV6-5 and TRBJ2-7; 11 bases agree with TRBD2. The CDR3 consists of 14 residues. Unmatched junction bases numbered 6, after V lost 6 bases and J lost 5 bases. Germline CDR1 is MNHEY and CDR2 is SVGAGI. The CDR3 DNA reads as TGTGCCAGCAGGATGGGACTAGCGGTAAACGAGCAGTACTTC. Translation gives CASRMGLAVNEQYF.

The genes are TRBV6-1 and TRBJ2-1, with TRBD2 as a possible D gene (5 bases). V was cut by 3 bases and J by 0 bases, with 15 bases left in between. The CDR3 has 17 amino acids. Germline assignment: CDR1 MNHNS and CDR2 SASEGT. CDR3 DNA sequence: TGTGCCAGCAGTGACCCGGGCTCGGGGAGCTCCTACAATGAGCAGTTCTTC. Protein: CASSDPGSGSSYNEQFF.